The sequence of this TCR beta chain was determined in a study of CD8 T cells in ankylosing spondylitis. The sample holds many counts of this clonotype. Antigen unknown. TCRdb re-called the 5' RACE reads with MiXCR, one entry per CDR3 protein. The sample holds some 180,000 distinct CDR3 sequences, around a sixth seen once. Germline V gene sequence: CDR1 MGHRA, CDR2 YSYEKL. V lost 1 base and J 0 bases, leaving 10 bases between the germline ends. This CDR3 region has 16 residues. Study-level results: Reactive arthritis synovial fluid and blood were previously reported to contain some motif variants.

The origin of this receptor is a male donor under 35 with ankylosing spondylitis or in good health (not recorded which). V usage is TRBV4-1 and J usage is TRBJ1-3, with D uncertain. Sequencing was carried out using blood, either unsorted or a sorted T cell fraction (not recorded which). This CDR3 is CASSQVLGFSGNTIYF. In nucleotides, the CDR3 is TGCGCCAGCAGCCAAGTATTGGGGTTCTCTGGAAACACCATATATTTT.